A single sample is the source of the 3 T cell receptor beta chains below, sequenced in a study of post-analysis software for immune sequencing data. The TCR beta cDNA libraries contained unique molecular identifiers. TCRdb recomputed calls from the PCR reads with MiXCR, one row per CDR3 protein. The sample has under 200,000 distinct CDR3 sequences, roughly 30% seen once. Study results and caveats: Elevated frequency relative to controls characterized about 5 TRBV segments in patients, TRBV5-6, TRBV5-1 and TRBV20-1 among them.

No antigens are known for them. Material for sequencing was blood. The receptors come from a girl between 2 and 17 years old with multiple sclerosis.

This clonotype was counted many times. This sequence joins TRBV5-1 and TRBJ2-7; D gene ambiguous. Germline CDR1 and CDR2: SGHRS and YFSETQ. The V end was cut by 7 bases, the J end by 4 bases, with 18 bases between. The CDR3 spans 14 residues. The CDR3 loop is CASSPSGVLYEQYF. The CDR3 nucleotides read TGCGCCAGCTCTCCTTCTGGGGTTCTTTACGAGCAGTACTTC.

J is TRBJ2-1 and V is TRBV27; 8 bases match TRBD2. In germline, CDR1 is MNHEY, CDR2 SMNVEV (reference sequence). Germline trimming cut 8 bases from V and 3 bases from J; bases unmatched to any gene: 15. The CDR3 spans 17 residues. This chain's CDR3 is CASAELGQTSDYNEQFF. CDR3 nucleotide sequence: TGTGCCAGCGCCGAGCTGGGGCAGACTAGCGACTACAATGAGCAGTTCTTC.

This clonotype was seen many times. The chain is built from TRBV12-3 or TRBV12-4 and TRBJ2-3; 11 positions match TRBD1. The CDR3 contains 15 residues. Trimming took 4 bases from V and 6 from J; bases not matched to a gene: 6. The CDR3 loop reads CASSSPGQGGDTQYF. In DNA form, the CDR3 reads TGTGCCAGCAGTTCCCCGGGACAGGGGGGCGATACGCAGTATTTT.